The rows below give T cell receptor beta chains drawn from one sample of a study of Graves' ophthalmopathy and Graves' hyperthyroidism. TCRdb reanalysed the multiplex PCR reads using MiXCR and keeps one entry per CDR3 protein. This table has roughly 1.1 million distinct CDR3 sequences, about 38% appearing once. Specimen: peripheral blood or thyroid tissue (not recorded which). The receptor source for this set is an adult man with Graves' hyperthyroidism. The CDR3 runs from the conserved cysteine through the conserved F or W. Fields, in order: V gene, clone size, J gene, D gene, CDR3 DNA, CDR3 protein. A D gene is named only where the DNA matches it firmly. The listing skips clone size in some rows; elsewhere it reads once, few, many or a size class.

V gene: TRBV20-1; clone size: many; J gene: TRBJ1-4; D gene: .; CDR3 DNA: TGCAGTGCTAGGGATAGGGCCGAGGCGAATGAAAAACTGTTTTTT; CDR3 protein: CSARDRAEANEKLFF
V gene: TRBV9; clone size: many; J gene: TRBJ2-7; D gene: TRBD2; CDR3 DNA: TGTGCCAGCAGCGTAGGTACTAGCGGGAGCGAGCAGTACTTC; CDR3 protein: CASSVGTSGSEQYF
V gene: TRBV7-3; clone size: .; J gene: TRBJ1-3; D gene: TRBD1; CDR3 DNA: TGTGCCAGCAGCTTATCTGCGACAGGGTCTGGAAACACCATATATTTT; CDR3 protein: CASSLSATGSGNTIYF
V gene: TRBV19; clone size: few; J gene: TRBJ1-1; D gene: .; CDR3 DNA: TGTGCCAGTAGTCCTGAAGGGGTTGCGGGCACTGAAGCTTTCTTT; CDR3 protein: CASSPEGVAGTEAFF
V gene: TRBV9; clone size: .; J gene: TRBJ1-2; D gene: TRBD1; CDR3 DNA: TGTGCCAGCAGCGATGGGACAGGGGGAGGGCGGGACTATGGCTACACCTTC; CDR3 protein: CASSDGTGGGRDYGYTF
V gene: TRBV12-3/TRBV12-4; clone size: many; J gene: TRBJ2-5; D gene: TRBD1; CDR3 DNA: TGTGCCAGCAGTCTCTGGGACAGGGAGCAGATGGAGACCCAGTACTTC; CDR3 protein: CASSLWDREQMETQYF
V gene: TRBV7-9; clone size: many; J gene: TRBJ2-5; D gene: .; CDR3 DNA: TGTGCCAGCAGCTTCGGGCAGGGGGAGACCCAGTACTTC; CDR3 protein: CASSFGQGETQYF
V gene: TRBV9; clone size: few; J gene: TRBJ2-2; D gene: .; CDR3 DNA: TGTGCCAGCAGCGGAGCGGATGCGGAGACCGGGGAGCTGTTTTTT; CDR3 protein: CASSGADAETGELFF
V gene: TRBV7-9; clone size: .; J gene: TRBJ2-5; D gene: TRBD1; CDR3 DNA: TGTGCCAGCCGTGCCGCAGACAGGGTCCCCCTGCGGCTACTAGAGACCCAGTACTTC; CDR3 protein: CASRAADRVPLRLLETQYF
V gene: TRBV7-9; clone size: many; J gene: TRBJ2-5; D gene: TRBD2; CDR3 DNA: TGTGCCAGCAGCTTGGGACTAGCGCATCCTCAAGAGACCCAGTACTTC; CDR3 protein: CASSLGLAHPQETQYF
V gene: TRBV19; clone size: few; J gene: TRBJ2-2; D gene: .; CDR3 DNA: TGTGCCAGTAGTATATTAGGGACCGGGGAGCTGTTTTTT; CDR3 protein: CASSILGTGELFF
V gene: TRBV5-1; clone size: .; J gene: TRBJ1-1; D gene: TRBD1; CDR3 DNA: TGCGCCAGCAGCCCCCGGACAGGGGTCGAAGCTTTCTTT; CDR3 protein: CASSPRTGVEAFF
V gene: TRBV4-2; clone size: .; J gene: TRBJ2-5; D gene: .; CDR3 DNA: TGTGCCAGCAGCCAAGAAGATAGACTTCTTGGGACCCAGTACTTC; CDR3 protein: CASSQEDRLLGTQYF
V gene: TRBV4-3; clone size: many; J gene: TRBJ2-5; D gene: .; CDR3 DNA: TGCGCCAGCAGTCAACGCCCGGGGGCCGGGGAGACCCAGTACTTC; CDR3 protein: CASSQRPGAGETQYF
V gene: TRBV25-1; clone size: many; J gene: TRBJ1-3; D gene: TRBD1; CDR3 DNA: TGTGCCAGCAGCCGACAGGGAACTGGAAACACCATATATTTT; CDR3 protein: CASSRQGTGNTIYF
V gene: TRBV24-1; clone size: .; J gene: TRBJ2-7; D gene: .; CDR3 DNA: TGTGCCACCAGTCCATATGAGCAGCACTTC; CDR3 protein: CATSPYEQHF
V gene: TRBV6-9; clone size: .; J gene: TRBJ1-1; D gene: .; CDR3 DNA: TGTGCCGGCAGTTACGTGGAGGGGAACACTGAAGCTTTCTTT; CDR3 protein: CAGSYVEGNTEAFF
V gene: TRBV5-4; clone size: many; J gene: TRBJ1-2; D gene: .; CDR3 DNA: TGTGCCAGCAGCTTGGCGAATGAAGCTCACTATGGCTACACCTTC; CDR3 protein: CASSLANEAHYGYTF
V gene: TRBV27; clone size: few; J gene: TRBJ2-7; D gene: .; CDR3 DNA: TGTGCCAGCAGTCTGGTAACGGGGGATCTGGGTGAGCAGTACTTC; CDR3 protein: CASSLVTGDLGEQYF
V gene: TRBV12-3/TRBV12-4; clone size: few; J gene: TRBJ1-2; D gene: TRBD1; CDR3 DNA: TGTGCCAGCAGGGTGAACGACAGGGGCTATGGCTACACCTTC; CDR3 protein: CASRVNDRGYGYTF
V gene: TRBV5-1; clone size: few; J gene: TRBJ1-2; D gene: .; CDR3 DNA: TGTGCCAGCAGCCCCGGGGCGGGGTCCTATGGCTACACCTTC; CDR3 protein: CASSPGAGSYGYTF
V gene: TRBV10-2; clone size: few; J gene: TRBJ1-4; D gene: .; CDR3 DNA: TGCGCCAGCAGTGAGCCGGGACTTGGTGAAAAACTGTTTTTT; CDR3 protein: CASSEPGLGEKLFF
V gene: TRBV5-1; clone size: many; J gene: TRBJ2-5; D gene: .; CDR3 DNA: TGCGCCAGCAGCTTTATCCGAGAGACCCAGTACTTC; CDR3 protein: CASSFIRETQYF
V gene: TRBV10-3; clone size: few; J gene: TRBJ1-2; D gene: TRBD1; CDR3 DNA: TGTGCCATCAGTGAGACCGGGGACAGTCGATATGGCTACACCTTC; CDR3 protein: CAISETGDSRYGYTF
V gene: TRBV7-9; clone size: .; J gene: TRBJ2-7; D gene: .; CDR3 DNA: TGTGCCAGCAGCTTCGAGGGGGGAAGTCAGCAGTACTTC; CDR3 protein: CASSFEGGSQQYF
V gene: TRBV29-1; clone size: many; J gene: TRBJ2-7; D gene: TRBD1; CDR3 DNA: TGCAGCGTCTCTGGACAGGGGGCCCCCTACGAGCAGTACTTC; CDR3 protein: CSVSGQGAPYEQYF
V gene: TRBV10-2; clone size: many; J gene: TRBJ2-2; D gene: .; CDR3 DNA: TGCGCCAGCAGTTCCAGGGAACCCACCGGGGAGCTGTTTTTT; CDR3 protein: CASSSREPTGELFF
V gene: TRBV20-1; clone size: many; J gene: TRBJ2-7; D gene: .; CDR3 DNA: TGCAGTGCTAGCTTAGGACGGAACTCCTACGAGCAGTACTTC; CDR3 protein: CSASLGRNSYEQYF
V gene: TRBV25-1; clone size: many; J gene: TRBJ1-6; D gene: .; CDR3 DNA: TGTGCCAGCAGTAGCACCGGCTTGAATTCACCCCTCCACTTT; CDR3 protein: CASSSTGLNSPLHF
V gene: TRBV5-1; clone size: .; J gene: TRBJ2-7; D gene: .; CDR3 DNA: TGCGCCAGCAGCCCTGCGCTGGGTACTACCTACGAGCAGTACTTC; CDR3 protein: CASSPALGTTYEQYF
V gene: TRBV7-2; clone size: few; J gene: TRBJ1-5; D gene: .; CDR3 DNA: TGTGCCAGCAGCTTAGATCCGACAGGTCGAGGGGGGCCCCAGCATTTT; CDR3 protein: CASSLDPTGRGGPQHF
V gene: TRBV14; clone size: .; J gene: TRBJ2-7; D gene: .; CDR3 DNA: TGTGCCAGCAGCCAAGACCAGCCACCCGTCGAGCAGTACTTC; CDR3 protein: CASSQDQPPVEQYF
V gene: TRBV20-1; clone size: .; J gene: TRBJ1-2; D gene: .; CDR3 DNA: TGCAGTGCCGGCGGGAAGTTTGACTTCTATGGCTACACCTTC; CDR3 protein: CSAGGKFDFYGYTF
V gene: TRBV6-2/TRBV6-3; clone size: .; J gene: TRBJ1-2; D gene: .; CDR3 DNA: TGTGCCAGCAGCTACGGCCTCGGCCAGGCTGGCTACACCTTC; CDR3 protein: CASSYGLGQAGYTF
V gene: TRBV10-3; clone size: many; J gene: TRBJ2-5; D gene: .; CDR3 DNA: TGTGCCATCAGAGCGCAGGTTTTGGGCGGAGAGACCCAGTACTTC; CDR3 protein: CAIRAQVLGGETQYF
V gene: TRBV14; clone size: .; J gene: TRBJ1-3; D gene: .; CDR3 DNA: TGTGCCAGCAGCCAAGATCTCCCCAGAAGGTATACCGGAAACACCATATATTTT; CDR3 protein: CASSQDLPRRYTGNTIYF
V gene: TRBV20-1; clone size: many; J gene: TRBJ2-7; D gene: TRBD1; CDR3 DNA: TGCAGTGCTAGGAAGCTGGAGACAGGGGGAATGCCTCTCGAGCAGTACTTC; CDR3 protein: CSARKLETGGMPLEQYF
V gene: TRBV29-1; clone size: many; J gene: TRBJ2-7; D gene: .; CDR3 DNA: TGCAGCGTTGTCGGGGCAGCATCGCACTACGAGCAGTACTTC; CDR3 protein: CSVVGAASHYEQYF
V gene: TRBV7-2; clone size: .; J gene: TRBJ1-4; D gene: .; CDR3 DNA: TGTGCCAGCAGCTTATGGACAGTTCCATTCCTTGAAAAACTGTTTTTT; CDR3 protein: CASSLWTVPFLEKLFF
V gene: TRBV6-5; clone size: .; J gene: TRBJ1-2; D gene: .; CDR3 DNA: TGTGCCAGCAGTGACAGGCTCCGAGCCCCGTATGGCTACACCTTC; CDR3 protein: CASSDRLRAPYGYTF
V gene: TRBV20-1; clone size: .; J gene: TRBJ2-5; D gene: .; CDR3 DNA: TGCAGTGCTACCCACACGGTCGGTATCCAAGAGACCCAGTACTTC; CDR3 protein: CSATHTVGIQETQYF
V gene: TRBV12-3/TRBV12-4; clone size: many; J gene: TRBJ2-5; D gene: .; CDR3 DNA: TGTGCCAGCAGTTTACGATTGGGACAAGAGACCCAGTACTTC; CDR3 protein: CASSLRLGQETQYF